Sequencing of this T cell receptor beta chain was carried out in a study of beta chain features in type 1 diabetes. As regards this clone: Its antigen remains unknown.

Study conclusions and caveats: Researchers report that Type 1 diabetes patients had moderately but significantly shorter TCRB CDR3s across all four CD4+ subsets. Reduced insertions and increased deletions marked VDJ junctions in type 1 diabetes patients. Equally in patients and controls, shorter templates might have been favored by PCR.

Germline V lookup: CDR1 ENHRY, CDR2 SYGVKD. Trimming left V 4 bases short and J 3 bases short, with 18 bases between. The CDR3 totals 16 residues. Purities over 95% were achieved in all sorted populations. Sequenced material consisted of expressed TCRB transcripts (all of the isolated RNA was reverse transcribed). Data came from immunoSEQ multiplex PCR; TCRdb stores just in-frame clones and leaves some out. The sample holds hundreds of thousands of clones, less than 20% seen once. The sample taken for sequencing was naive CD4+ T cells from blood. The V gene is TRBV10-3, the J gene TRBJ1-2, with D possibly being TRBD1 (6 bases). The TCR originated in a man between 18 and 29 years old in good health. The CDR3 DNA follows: TGTGCCATCAGTGTGCAGCAGGGGACACCTCACTATGGCTACACCTTC. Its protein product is CAISVQQGTPHYGYTF.